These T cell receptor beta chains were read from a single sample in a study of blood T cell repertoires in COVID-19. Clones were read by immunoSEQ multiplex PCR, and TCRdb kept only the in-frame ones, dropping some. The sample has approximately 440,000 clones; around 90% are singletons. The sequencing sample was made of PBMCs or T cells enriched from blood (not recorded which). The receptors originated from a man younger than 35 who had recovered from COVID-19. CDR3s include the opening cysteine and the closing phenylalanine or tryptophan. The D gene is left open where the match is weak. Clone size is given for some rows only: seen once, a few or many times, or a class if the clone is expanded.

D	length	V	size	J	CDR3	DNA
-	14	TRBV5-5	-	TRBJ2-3	CASSPAFGWDTQYF	TGTGCCAGCAGCCCAGCTTTCGGGTGGGATACGCAGTATTTT
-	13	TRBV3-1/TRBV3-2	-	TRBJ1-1	CASSLSRDTEAFF	TGTGCCAGCAGCCTGTCCCGGGACACTGAAGCTTTCTTT
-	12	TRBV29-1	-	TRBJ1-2	CSVLRGNYGYTF	TGCAGCGTGTTAAGAGGGAACTATGGCTACACCTTC
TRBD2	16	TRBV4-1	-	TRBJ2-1	CASSLSRLAGIHEQFF	TGCGCCAGCAGTCTATCCCGACTAGCGGGAATACATGAGCAGTTCTTC
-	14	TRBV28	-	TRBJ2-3	CASSLPSATDTQYF	TGTGCCAGCAGTTTACCTAGTGCCACAGATACGCAGTATTTT
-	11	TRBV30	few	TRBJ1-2	CAWSLTFGYTF	TGTGCCTGGAGCCTGACATTTGGCTACACCTTC
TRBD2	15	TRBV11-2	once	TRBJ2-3	CASSPSGRVPDTQYF	TGTGCCAGCAGCCCGAGCGGGAGGGTGCCAGATACGCAGTATTTT
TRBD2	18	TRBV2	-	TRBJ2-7	CASSEWTSGALSSYEQYF	TGTGCCAGCAGTGAATGGACTAGCGGGGCATTAAGCTCCTACGAGCAGTACTTC
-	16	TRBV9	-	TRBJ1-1	CASSDEPGGGSTEAFF	TGTGCCAGCAGCGACGAACCGGGAGGGGGGTCCACTGAAGCTTTCTTT
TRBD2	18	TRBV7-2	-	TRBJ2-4	CASSLGLGATLVKNIQYF	TGTGCCAGCAGCCTTGGACTAGGGGCGACACTAGTCAAAAACATTCAGTACTTC
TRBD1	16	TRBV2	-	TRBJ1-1	CASSDGPGQGEAEAFF	TGTGCCAGCAGTGATGGTCCAGGACAGGGCGAGGCTGAAGCTTTCTTT
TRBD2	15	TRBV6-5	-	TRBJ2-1	CASSIAGGVPNEQFF	TGTGCCAGCAGCATAGCGGGGGGGGTACCCAATGAGCAGTTCTTC
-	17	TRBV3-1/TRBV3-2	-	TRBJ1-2	CASSQDGGDSWGYGYTF	TGTGCCAGCAGCCAAGATGGAGGAGACTCCTGGGGCTATGGCTACACCTTC
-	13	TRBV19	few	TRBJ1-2	CASSIPQIYGYTF	TGTGCCAGTAGTATACCACAGATCTATGGCTACACCTTC
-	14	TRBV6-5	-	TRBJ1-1	CASSTGHPNTEAFF	TGTGCCAGCAGCACGGGACATCCGAACACTGAAGCTTTCTTT
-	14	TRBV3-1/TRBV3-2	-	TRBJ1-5	CASSRGNSNQPQHF	TGTGCCAGCAGCCGCGGGAATAGCAATCAGCCCCAGCATTTT
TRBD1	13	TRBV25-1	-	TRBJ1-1	CASSPGTASEAFF	TGTGCCAGCAGCCCCGGGACAGCCTCTGAAGCTTTCTTT
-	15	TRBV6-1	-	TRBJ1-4	CASSESQGLGEKLFF	TGTGCCAGCAGTGAATCCCAGGGATTAGGTGAAAAACTGTTTTTT
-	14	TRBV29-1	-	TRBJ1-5	CSVGERGRDQPQHF	TGCAGCGTTGGGGAACGGGGAAGGGATCAGCCCCAGCATTTT
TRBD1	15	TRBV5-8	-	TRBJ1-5	CASSPGDRLNQPQHF	TGTGCCAGCAGCCCGGGGGACAGACTCAATCAGCCCCAGCATTTT
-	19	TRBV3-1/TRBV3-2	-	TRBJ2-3	CASSQEVGTPDRRADTQYF	TGTGCCAGCAGCCAAGAAGTCGGGACTCCGGATCGTAGAGCAGATACGCAGTATTTT
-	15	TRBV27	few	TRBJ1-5	CASSLAGKFDQPQHF	TGTGCCAGCAGTTTGGCCGGGAAGTTCGATCAGCCCCAGCATTTT
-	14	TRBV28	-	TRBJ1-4	CASSLSGHGEKLFF	TGTGCCAGCAGCCTTTCGGGACATGGTGAAAAACTGTTTTTT
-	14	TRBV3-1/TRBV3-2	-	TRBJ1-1	CASSRGQTNTEAFF	TGTGCCAGCAGCCGAGGACAGACGAACACTGAAGCTTTCTTT
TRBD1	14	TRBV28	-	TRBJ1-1	CASSQKTGTTEAFF	TGTGCCAGCAGTCAAAAGACAGGGACCACTGAAGCTTTCTTT
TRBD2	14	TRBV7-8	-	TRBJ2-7	CASSSSGSSYEQYF	TGTGCCAGCAGTTCTAGCGGGAGCTCCTACGAGCAGTACTTC
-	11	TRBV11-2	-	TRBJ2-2	CASTDQGELFF	TGTGCCAGCACCGATCAGGGGGAGCTGTTTTTT
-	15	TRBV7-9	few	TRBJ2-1	CASSSPRALGNEQFF	TGTGCCAGCAGCTCCCCGAGGGCCCTGGGCAATGAGCAGTTCTTC
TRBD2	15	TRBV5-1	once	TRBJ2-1	CASSKRLAGNNEQFF	TGCGCCAGCAGCAAAAGACTAGCGGGGAACAATGAGCAGTTCTTC
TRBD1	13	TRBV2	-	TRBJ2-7	CASSERGQYEQYF	TGTGCCAGCAGTGAAAGGGGGCAGTACGAGCAGTACTTC